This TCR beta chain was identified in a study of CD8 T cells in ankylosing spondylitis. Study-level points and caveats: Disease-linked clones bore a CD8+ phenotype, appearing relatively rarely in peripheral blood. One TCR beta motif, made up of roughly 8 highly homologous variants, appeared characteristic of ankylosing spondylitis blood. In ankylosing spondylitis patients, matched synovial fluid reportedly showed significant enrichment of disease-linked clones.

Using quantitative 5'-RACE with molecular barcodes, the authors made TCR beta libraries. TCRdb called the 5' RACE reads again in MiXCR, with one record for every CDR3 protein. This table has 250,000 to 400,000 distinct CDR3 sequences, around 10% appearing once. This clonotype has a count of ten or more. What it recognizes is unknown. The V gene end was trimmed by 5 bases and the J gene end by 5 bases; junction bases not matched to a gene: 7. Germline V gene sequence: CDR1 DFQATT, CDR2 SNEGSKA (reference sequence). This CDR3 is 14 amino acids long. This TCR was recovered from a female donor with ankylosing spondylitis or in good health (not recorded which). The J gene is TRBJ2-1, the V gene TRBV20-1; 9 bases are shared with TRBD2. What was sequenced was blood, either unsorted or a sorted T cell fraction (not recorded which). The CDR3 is CSAGSGSIHNEQFF. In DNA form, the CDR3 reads TGCAGTGCTGGTAGCGGGAGTATCCACAATGAGCAGTTCTTC.